This T cell receptor (beta chain) is from a study of blood T cells in healthy people across ages. Combining a sample-barcoded 5' primer with a J-beta primer mix, a second PCR ran for roughly 6 to 11 cycles. A single record per CDR3 protein comes from TCRdb applying MiXCR to the 5' RACE reads. The sample includes 1,500,000 or so distinct CDR3 sequences, approximately 59% of them seen just once. The CDR3 extends over 14 amino acids. CDR1 SGHRS and CDR2 YFSETQ come from the germline V gene. With V trimmed by 4 bases and J by 4 bases, 7 bases remained unmatched. Material for sequencing was blood. The TCR sequence derives from a young man in good health. The chain carries TRBV5-1 and TRBJ2-5; 7 positions match TRBD1. In nucleotides, the CDR3 is TGCGCCAGCAGCCTCGACAGGGAAGGAGAGACCCAGTACTTC. Translated: CASSLDREGETQYF.